Given below is one T cell receptor beta chain in context. Its specificity is not known. Unique molecular identifiers were in the cDNA, with template-switch universal primer binding. TCRdb reanalysed the 5' RACE reads using MiXCR and keeps one entry per CDR3 protein. The sample shows 400,000 to 500,000 distinct CDR3 sequences, 13% to 15% of them seen only once. The germline CDR1 and CDR2 sequences are DFQATT and SNEGSKA (reference sequence). The CDR3 spans 12 residues. The V gene lost 4 bases and the J gene lost 5 bases, with 11 bases spanning the gap. This specimen comes from a study of identical twins. Whole-study findings and limits: For cord blood, abundant beta clonotypes had fewer insertions, unlike memory repertoires, which showed none. For monozygotic twins, models underestimated out-of-frame TCR alpha sharing. Out-of-frame alpha sequences common to twins were enriched for low generation probability.

The sample also formed part of further work on yellow fever vaccine responses in identical twins.

Sequencing input: CD4+ T cells sorted from blood. This receptor was obtained from a woman aged 18-35 years in good health. V usage is TRBV20-1 and J usage is TRBJ1-1; TRBD1 is a possible D gene (6 bases). CDR3: CSANRVLTEAFF. The CDR3 DNA reads as TGCAGTGCTAACAGGGTATTGACTGAAGCTTTCTTT.